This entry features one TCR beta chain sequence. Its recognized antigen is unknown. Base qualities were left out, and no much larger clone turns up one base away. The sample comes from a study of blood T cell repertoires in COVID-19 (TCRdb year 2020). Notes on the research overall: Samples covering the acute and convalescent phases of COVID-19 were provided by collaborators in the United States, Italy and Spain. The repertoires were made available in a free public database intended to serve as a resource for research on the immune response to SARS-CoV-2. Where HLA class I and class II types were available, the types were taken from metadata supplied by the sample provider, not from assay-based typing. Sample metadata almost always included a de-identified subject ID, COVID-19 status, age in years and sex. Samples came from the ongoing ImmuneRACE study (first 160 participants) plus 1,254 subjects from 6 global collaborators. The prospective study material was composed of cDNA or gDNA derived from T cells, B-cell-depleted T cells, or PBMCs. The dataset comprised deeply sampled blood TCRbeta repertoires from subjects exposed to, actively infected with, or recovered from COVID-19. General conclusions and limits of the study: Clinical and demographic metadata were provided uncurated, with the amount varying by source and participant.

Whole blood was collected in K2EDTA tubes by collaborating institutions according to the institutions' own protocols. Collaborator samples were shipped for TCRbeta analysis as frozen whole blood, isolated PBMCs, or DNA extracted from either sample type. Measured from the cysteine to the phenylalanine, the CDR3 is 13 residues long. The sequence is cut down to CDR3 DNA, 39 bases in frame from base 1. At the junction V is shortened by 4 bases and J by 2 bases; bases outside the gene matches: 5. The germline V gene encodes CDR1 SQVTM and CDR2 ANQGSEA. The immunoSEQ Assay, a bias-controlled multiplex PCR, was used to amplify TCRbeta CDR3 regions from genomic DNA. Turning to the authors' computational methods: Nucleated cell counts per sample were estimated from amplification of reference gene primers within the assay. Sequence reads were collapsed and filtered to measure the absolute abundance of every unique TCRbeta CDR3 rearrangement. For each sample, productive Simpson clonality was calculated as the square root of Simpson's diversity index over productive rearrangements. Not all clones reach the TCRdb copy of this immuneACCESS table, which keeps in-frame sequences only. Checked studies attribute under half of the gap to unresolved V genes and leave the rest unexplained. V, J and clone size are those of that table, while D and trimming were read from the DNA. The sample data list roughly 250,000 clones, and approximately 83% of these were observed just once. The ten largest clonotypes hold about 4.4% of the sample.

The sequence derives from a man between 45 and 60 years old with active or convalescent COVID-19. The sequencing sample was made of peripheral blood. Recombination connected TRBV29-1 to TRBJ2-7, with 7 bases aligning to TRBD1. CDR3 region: CSVVGTDTYEQYF. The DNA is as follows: TGCAGCGTTGTAGGGACAGATACCTACGAGCAGTACTTC.